A selection of T cell receptor beta chains follows, all from one sample in a study of long-term antiretroviral therapy in people with HIV. The protocol was immunoSEQ multiplex PCR, while the TCRdb copy is restricted to in-frame clones and leaves out a portion. The table has about 15,000 clones, around 75% seen once. The sample in question was unsorted PBMCs, obtained 1.5 years before starting antiretroviral therapy. These TCRs come from a woman aged 45-65 years with HIV. Each CDR3 is given with its conserved first and last residue. Each record gives: J gene, CDR3 length, V gene, CDR3 protein.

TRBJ1-5 | 15 | TRBV27 | CASSQNTMVHQPQHF
TRBJ2-5 | 12 | TRBV5-1 | CADPDGSETQYF
TRBJ1-5 | 13 | TRBV9 | CASSVVPDQPQHF
TRBJ2-1 | 14 | TRBV6-5 | CASSPLIGGNEQFF
TRBJ2-2 | 13 | TRBV4-1 | CASSQSNTGELFF
TRBJ1-6 | 16 | TRBV6-5 | CASSYSPGQGNSPLHF
TRBJ2-7 | 16 | TRBV4-2 | CASSQGSAGKPYEQYF
TRBJ1-5 | 13 | TRBV19 | CASSIYRDQPQHF
TRBJ1-6 | 14 | TRBV5-1 | CASSTGIRNSPLHF
TRBJ1-1 | 15 | TRBV7-2 | CASSLVGQAGTEAFF
TRBJ2-3 | 16 | TRBV5-1 | CASSAGGLAGGSAQYF
TRBJ2-3 | 14 | TRBV6-5 | CASSRGGGTDTQYF
TRBJ1-5 | 13 | TRBV9 | CASSLSPNQPQHF
TRBJ2-1 | 13 | TRBV11-1 | CASTYRTGNEQFF
TRBJ1-5 | 19 | TRBV10-1 | CASHGETSKTGSGNQPQHF
TRBJ2-2 | 16 | TRBV7-2 | CASSLRRTKNTGELFF
TRBJ2-7 | 13 | TRBV5-1 | CASSRGSSYEQYF
TRBJ2-7 | 16 | TRBV2 | CASSEAPSPVLYEQYF
TRBJ2-1 | 16 | TRBV2 | CASSVGPSVGNNEQFF
TRBJ1-1 | 13 | TRBV13 | CASSLVQLGEAFF
TRBJ1-1 | 16 | TRBV15 | CATSRDQRGWETEAFF
TRBJ2-6 | 16 | TRBV5-1 | CASSPAGGAGANVLTF
TRBJ2-2 | 12 | TRBV7-9 | CASSFTPGELFF
TRBJ1-5 | 15 | TRBV5-1 | CASSLGGNAIQPQHF
TRBJ1-6 | 16 | TRBV2 | CASLGTLSSYNSPLHF
TRBJ1-1 | 13 | TRBV19 | CASSIAQGPEAFF
TRBJ2-2 | 15 | TRBV7-2 | CASRLAGGRSGELFF
TRBJ1-1 | 12 | TRBV7-9 | CASSLGQSEAFF
TRBJ2-3 | 15 | TRBV6-5 | CASSPEGYSTDTQYF
TRBJ2-5 | 17 | TRBV19 | CASSPQASATGEETQYF
TRBJ1-2 | 12 | TRBV30 | CAWDRGVGGYTF
TRBJ1-1 | 17 | TRBV9 | CASSVVPIAQGTTEAFF
TRBJ1-1 | 16 | TRBV6-5 | CASSYSQGYLNTEAFF
TRBJ1-1 | 15 | TRBV2 | CASSSTQGGNTEAFF
TRBJ1-1 | 13 | TRBV6-1 | CASSAGRNTEAFF
TRBJ2-7 | 15 | TRBV6-1 | CASSDGTGGRYEQYF
TRBJ1-1 | 12 | TRBV13 | CASSLAGSEAFF
TRBJ1-1 | 13 | TRBV7-2 | CASSLGRNTEAFF
TRBJ1-5 | 16 | TRBV23-1 | CASSQLRAAGGQPQHF
TRBJ1-2 | 15 | TRBV28 | CASSASEGGNYGYTF
TRBJ1-2 | 14 | TRBV7-3 | CASSLGPSNYGYTF
TRBJ2-5 | 16 | TRBV7-9 | CASSLGAGGHMETQYF
TRBJ1-1 | 15 | TRBV7-3 | CASSLSGTGGTEAFF
TRBJ2-2 | 13 | TRBV9 | CASGRSPTGELFF
TRBJ2-7 | 13 | TRBV4-1 | CASSQLRGYEQYF
TRBJ1-5 | 13 | TRBV11-2 | CASSLDSNQPQHF
TRBJ1-1 | 13 | TRBV27 | CASRPSLGSGAFF
TRBJ2-5 | 16 | TRBV7-8 | CASSLGAGGHMETQYF
TRBJ1-3 | 11 | TRBV5-6 | CASSTGNTIYF
TRBJ1-2 | 12 | TRBV7-2 | CASSRQNHGYTF
TRBJ2-5 | 15 | TRBV6-5 | CASSSEAGLRETQYF
TRBJ1-5 | 15 | TRBV15 | CATSGDFYSNQPQHF
TRBJ1-1 | 15 | TRBV7-9 | CASSFDEQGNTEAFF
TRBJ2-3 | 16 | TRBV14 | CASSHDRTPRADTQYF
TRBJ1-1 | 12 | TRBV7-9 | CASSPLGAGAFF